These T cell receptor beta chains were read from a single sample in a study of long-term antiretroviral therapy in people with HIV. Sequencing was performed with immunoSEQ multiplex PCR; in TCRdb, only in-frame clones are kept and a portion is missing. The table lists more than 35,000 clones, about 94% of them singletons. Sequencing was performed on unsorted PBMCs, taken 4.1 years after starting antiretroviral therapy. The receptors were sampled from a woman between 50 and 59 years old with HIV. Both conserved end residues are part of each CDR3. A D gene is named only where the DNA matches it firmly. Only part of the rows carry a size: once, few, many, or a class if the clone is expanded.

D gene | J gene | CDR3 length | clone size | V gene | CDR3 protein | CDR3 DNA
- | TRBJ1-1 | 13 | once | TRBV6-5 | CASRMTENTEAFF | TGTGCCAGCCGAATGACGGAGAACACTGAAGCTTTCTTT
- | TRBJ1-1 | 16 | - | TRBV11-2 | CASSLWRGAENTEAFF | TGTGCCAGCAGCTTATGGAGGGGGGCGGAGAACACTGAAGCTTTCTTT
- | TRBJ1-5 | 16 | - | TRBV4-1 | CASSQDWGLLDQPQHF | TGCGCCAGCAGCCAAGACTGGGGGCTGTTGGATCAGCCCCAGCATTTT
- | TRBJ1-6 | 14 | - | TRBV6-5 | CASSYSKVNSPLHF | TGTGCCAGCAGTTACTCAAAAGTCAATTCACCCCTCCACTTT
- | TRBJ2-7 | 15 | - | TRBV4-2 | CASSDPDLISHEQYF | TGTGCCAGCAGCGATCCGGACCTTATTTCGCACGAGCAGTACTTC
- | TRBJ1-1 | 11 | - | TRBV25-1 | CASNTGTEAFF | TGTGCCAGCAATACCGGCACTGAAGCTTTCTTT
- | TRBJ1-2 | 14 | - | TRBV19 | CASKGTQMSYGYTF | TGTGCCAGCAAGGGGACACAGATGTCCTATGGCTACACCTTC
- | TRBJ2-6 | 16 | - | TRBV25-1 | CASSEGRSSGANVLTF | TGTGCCAGCAGTGAAGGTAGAAGCTCTGGGGCCAACGTCCTGACTTTC
- | TRBJ1-1 | 12 | - | TRBV2 | CATIGENTEAFF | TGTGCCACAATAGGGGAGAACACTGAAGCTTTCTTT
TRBD1 | TRBJ1-6 | 16 | - | TRBV7-2 | CASSSRTTGANSPLHF | TGTGCCAGCAGCTCTAGAACGACAGGGGCAAATTCACCCCTCCACTTT
- | TRBJ2-2 | 15 | - | TRBV7-9 | CASSPRGLDTGELFF | TGTGCCAGCAGCCCCCGCGGCTTGGACACCGGGGAGCTGTTTTTT
- | TRBJ2-1 | 13 | - | TRBV6-1 | CASSGDSYNEQFF | TGTGCCAGCAGCGGGGACTCCTACAATGAGCAGTTCTTC
TRBD1 | TRBJ2-6 | 17 | once | TRBV7-3 | CASSLNRGTGGTNVLTF | TGTGCCAGCAGCCTTAATAGAGGGACAGGGGGAACCAACGTCCTGACTTTC
TRBD1 | TRBJ1-3 | 16 | once | TRBV5-1 | CASSVTGLTSGNTIYF | TGCGCCAGCAGCGTGACAGGGCTAACCTCTGGAAACACCATATATTTT
- | TRBJ1-2 | 16 | - | TRBV4-2 | CASSQDRIVPPGGYTF | TGTGCCAGCAGCCAAGATCGAATAGTTCCCCCGGGTGGCTACACCTTC
- | TRBJ1-1 | 12 | - | TRBV28 | CASSLGGPEAFF | TGTGCCAGCAGTTTAGGCGGGCCTGAAGCTTTCTTT
- | TRBJ2-7 | 12 | - | TRBV19 | CASSPTLGEQYF | TGTGCCAGTAGTCCTACGCTCGGGGAGCAGTACTTC
TRBD2 | TRBJ2-7 | 14 | - | TRBV6-5 | CATARTSNDYEQYF | TGTGCCACTGCTAGGACTAGCAATGATTACGAGCAGTACTTC
TRBD1 | TRBJ2-7 | 15 | - | TRBV4-3 | CASSQAGTGKGEQYF | TGCGCCAGCAGCCAAGCCGGGACAGGAAAAGGCGAGCAGTACTTC
- | TRBJ2-7 | 16 | - | TRBV6-6 | CASSYPRERVLGEQYF | TGTGCCAGCAGTTACCCGAGGGAGAGGGTGTTAGGCGAGCAGTACTTC
- | TRBJ2-6 | 13 | - | TRBV7-8 | CATTEPGANVLTF | TGTGCCACAACAGAGCCTGGGGCCAACGTCCTGACTTTC
TRBD1 | TRBJ2-2 | 15 | - | TRBV7-9 | CASSLRGGDTGELFF | TGTGCCAGCAGCTTAAGAGGGGGCGACACCGGGGAGCTGTTTTTT
- | TRBJ1-1 | 13 | - | TRBV7-3 | CASSLGINTEAFF | TGTGCCAGCAGCTTGGGCATTAACACTGAAGCTTTCTTT
TRBD1 | TRBJ2-7 | 12 | - | TRBV2 | CASSGDSGEQYF | TGTGCCAGCAGCGGGGACAGTGGGGAGCAGTACTTC
- | TRBJ1-1 | 13 | - | TRBV29-1 | CSVEGTENTEAFF | TGCAGCGTTGAGGGGACGGAGAACACTGAAGCTTTCTTT
TRBD1 | TRBJ1-5 | 16 | - | TRBV6-1 | CASSEGQGNSNQPQHF | TGTGCCAGCAGTGAAGGACAGGGAAATAGCAATCAGCCCCAGCATTTT
TRBD2 | TRBJ2-3 | 16 | - | TRBV30 | CAWSVSAGGHTDTQYF | TGTGCCTGGAGTGTAAGTGCGGGGGGTCACACAGATACGCAGTATTTT
TRBD1 | TRBJ1-5 | 14 | once | TRBV5-1 | CASSIGQGGQPQHF | TGCGCCAGCAGCATCGGACAGGGAGGACAGCCCCAGCATTTT
- | TRBJ1-4 | 16 | - | TRBV4-3 | CASSQEPFTTNEKLFF | TGCGCCAGCAGCCAAGAACCCTTTACAACTAATGAAAAACTGTTTTTT
- | TRBJ2-5 | 19 | - | TRBV14 | CASSQEVAGQPGYQETQYF | TGTGCCAGCAGCCAAGAGGTAGCAGGCCAACCGGGGTACCAAGAGACCCAGTACTTC
- | TRBJ1-1 | 15 | - | TRBV6-6 | CASSYSAGGNTEAFF | TGTGCCAGCAGTTACTCCGCGGGGGGGAACACTGAAGCTTTCTTT
TRBD1 | TRBJ2-5 | 13 | - | TRBV5-8 | CASSRDRGETQYF | TGTGCCAGCAGCAGGGACAGGGGAGAGACCCAGTACTTC
- | TRBJ1-5 | 15 | once | TRBV5-1 | CASSKDGDSNQPQHF | TGCGCCAGCAGCAAGGACGGCGATAGCAATCAGCCCCAGCATTTT
TRBD1 | TRBJ2-5 | 14 | - | TRBV2 | CATTQGAYQETQYF | TGTGCCACCACACAGGGGGCCTACCAAGAGACCCAGTACTTC
- | TRBJ1-4 | 15 | - | TRBV19 | CASSPMTGSNEKLFF | TGTGCCAGTAGTCCTATGACAGGATCCAATGAAAAACTGTTTTTT
TRBD1 | TRBJ2-7 | 12 | - | TRBV10-2 | CASSGRQGEQYF | TGCGCCAGCAGTGGCAGACAGGGCGAGCAGTACTTC
TRBD2 | TRBJ2-5 | 13 | - | TRBV19 | CASGTSGVETQYF | TGTGCCAGTGGGACTAGCGGGGTAGAGACCCAGTACTTC
TRBD1 | TRBJ1-3 | 17 | - | TRBV7-6 | CASSPGTGGYSGNTIYF | TGTGCCAGCAGCCCCGGGACAGGGGGATACTCTGGAAACACCATATATTTT
- | TRBJ1-6 | 15 | once | TRBV5-1 | CASSLDPGTRSPLHF | TGCGCCAGCAGCTTGGATCCAGGGACGAGGTCACCCCTCCACTTT
TRBD1 | TRBJ1-2 | 17 | - | TRBV5-6 | CASSPGPGTEHLYGYTF | TGTGCCAGCAGCCCGGGCCCCGGGACAGAACACCTTTATGGCTACACCTTC
- | TRBJ2-5 | 10 | - | TRBV7-2 | CASSLVAQYF | TGTGCCAGCAGCCTGGTGGCCCAGTACTTC